The rows below give T cell receptor beta chains drawn from one sample of a study of blood T cell repertoires in COVID-19. Profiling relied on immunoSEQ multiplex PCR, and the TCRdb table lists in-frame clones only, not all of them. Of 130,000 to 150,000 clones in the sample, 88% were seen once. The material sequenced was peripheral blood. These receptors originate from a man aged 70 or older with acute or convalescent COVID-19. The CDR3 runs from the conserved cysteine through the conserved F or W. D genes are given only for firm matches. The size of a clone is reported for some rows only, either as once, few or many, or as a class for expanded clones.

clone_size	j_call	d_call	v_call	cdr3_nt	cdr3_aa
-	TRBJ1-5	-	TRBV24-1	TGTGCCACCAGTGATAGCAGGGTCAATCAGCCCCAGCATTTT	CATSDSRVNQPQHF
-	TRBJ2-5	TRBD2	TRBV11-2	TGTGCCAGCAACGGACTAGCGGGGGGCCTGGAGACCCAGTACTTC	CASNGLAGGLETQYF
once	TRBJ1-4	TRBD1	TRBV5-1	TGCGCCAGCAGCTTGGGACAGGGGGGTGAAAAACTGTTTTTT	CASSLGQGGEKLFF
-	TRBJ2-1	TRBD1	TRBV5-4	TGTGCCAGCAGCGCAGGGGGTCCGGACTACAATGAGCAGTTCTTC	CASSAGGPDYNEQFF
-	TRBJ2-5	-	TRBV6-5	TGTGCCAGCAGTACCCAGGGTAGTGGCCCCCAGTACTTC	CASSTQGSGPQYF
-	TRBJ2-1	-	TRBV5-8	TGTGCCAGCATCCCGTCCCGGAGCTCCTACAATGAGCAGTTCTTC	CASIPSRSSYNEQFF
-	TRBJ2-5	-	TRBV19	TGTGCTCCCGAAGAGACCCAGTACTTC	CAPEETQYF
-	TRBJ2-1	-	TRBV4-1	TGCGCCAGCAGCCAAGGAGGTGGTCGGACTACCCTTTCCTACAATGAGCAGTTCTTC	CASSQGGGRTTLSYNEQFF
-	TRBJ2-1	-	TRBV23-1	TGCGCCAGCAGCCCCACGGGTCCCAACGACAATGAGCAGTTCTTC	CASSPTGPNDNEQFF
few	TRBJ1-2	-	TRBV7-2	TGTGCCAGCAGCTTAATGACAGTTAACTATGGCTACACCTTC	CASSLMTVNYGYTF
-	TRBJ2-2	TRBD1	TRBV5-5	TGTGCCAGCAGTCTGAGGGACAGGGGTGTCCGGGAGCTGTTTTTT	CASSLRDRGVRELFF
few	TRBJ2-1	-	TRBV18	TGTGCCAGCTCACCACTAGCGGCATCCTACAATGAGCAGTTCTTC	CASSPLAASYNEQFF
once	TRBJ1-2	-	TRBV18	TGTGCCAGCTCACCCCCAGGCACAAATGGCTACACCTTC	CASSPPGTNGYTF
-	TRBJ2-1	TRBD2	TRBV6-5	TGTGCCAGCAGTCAGATAGCGGGAGGATACAATGAGCAGTTCTTC	CASSQIAGGYNEQFF
-	TRBJ2-2	-	TRBV3-1/TRBV3-2	TGTGCCAGCAGCTCGACGGGAACCGGTTACACCGGGGAGCTGTTTTTT	CASSSTGTGYTGELFF
few	TRBJ2-7	TRBD1	TRBV7-9	TGTGCCAGCAGCTATGGGACAGCCCGTACCTACGAGCAGTACTTC	CASSYGTARTYEQYF
-	TRBJ1-4	-	TRBV19	TGTGCCAGTAGTATCTACAGGCGGGGGTCGTCTAATGAAAAACTGTTTTTT	CASSIYRRGSSNEKLFF
-	TRBJ2-7	TRBD1	TRBV9	TGTGCCAGCAGCCCGTCCGGGACAGGTGCGAAGTACCAGTACTTC	CASSPSGTGAKYQYF
once	TRBJ2-7	TRBD2	TRBV11-3	TGTGCCAGCAGCTTAGGCGGGAGGAATTATAACGAGCAGTACTTC	CASSLGGRNYNEQYF
-	TRBJ1-3	TRBD1	TRBV5-4	TGTGCCATCTCCACGGGACAGGGGCTTTTGGGTGGAAACACCATATATTTT	CAISTGQGLLGGNTIYF
once	TRBJ1-4	TRBD1	TRBV6-1	TGTGCCAGCAGTGAACTGGACAGGGCTTCCACTAATGAAAAACTGTTTTTT	CASSELDRASTNEKLFF
-	TRBJ1-1	-	TRBV5-1	TGCGCCAGCAGCTCCTATTGGAACACTGAAGCTTTCTTT	CASSSYWNTEAFF
-	TRBJ1-2	-	TRBV5-6	TGTGCCAGCAGCTCAGGGGTGGGCTACACCTTC	CASSSGVGYTF
-	TRBJ1-5	TRBD1	TRBV15	TGTGCCACCAGCAGAGAGAATACAGGGGGGAATCAGCCCCAGCATTTT	CATSRENTGGNQPQHF
-	TRBJ1-1	-	TRBV10-2	TGCGCCAGCAATACGGGGGGTAACACTGAAGCTTTCTTT	CASNTGGNTEAFF
-	TRBJ2-3	TRBD1	TRBV6-5	TGTGCCAGCAGGCCTTTAGGGGGCAGGACAGATACGCAGTATTTT	CASRPLGGRTDTQYF
-	TRBJ2-6	TRBD1	TRBV24-1	TGTGCCCCGGGACAGGCGAGCTCTGGGGCCAACGTCCTGACTTTC	CAPGQASSGANVLTF
-	TRBJ2-1	TRBD2	TRBV4-1	TGCGCCAGCAGCTCCCTCTCCGGGACTAGCGGGGGAGATGAGCAGTTCTTC	CASSSLSGTSGGDEQFF
-	TRBJ1-1	-	TRBV9	TGTGCCAGCAGCGTAGGGCCTCCGGGCACTGAAGCTTTCTTT	CASSVGPPGTEAFF
once	TRBJ1-2	TRBD1	TRBV19	TGTGCCAGTAATCCCCAGGGGGTTGGCTATGGCTACACCTTC	CASNPQGVGYGYTF
-	TRBJ2-7	TRBD2	TRBV7-8	TGTGCCAGCAGCCGGGAGGGAGGGGAGCAGTACTTC	CASSREGGEQYF
once	TRBJ2-5	-	TRBV5-1	TGCGCCAGCAGCGTGCCCGGAGCTGAAGAGACCCAGTACTTC	CASSVPGAEETQYF
-	TRBJ1-1	-	TRBV18	TGTGCCAGCTTACCCGGAAACAGGGCGAACACTGAAGCTTTCTTT	CASLPGNRANTEAFF
-	TRBJ2-7	-	TRBV7-9	TGTGCCAGCAGCTTAGCGGAGGACGAGCAGTACTTC	CASSLAEDEQYF
-	TRBJ1-2	TRBD1	TRBV5-1	TGCGCCAGCACCTTCGGACAGGGGGCATATGGCTACACCTTC	CASTFGQGAYGYTF
-	TRBJ1-3	TRBD1	TRBV30	TGTGCCTGGAGTGCCTCCGGGACAGGGGTGGTCGGAAACACCATATATTTT	CAWSASGTGVVGNTIYF
-	TRBJ2-5	-	TRBV7-8	TGTGCCAGCAGCTTCGCGGGGCCCAGGGAGACCCAGTACTTC	CASSFAGPRETQYF